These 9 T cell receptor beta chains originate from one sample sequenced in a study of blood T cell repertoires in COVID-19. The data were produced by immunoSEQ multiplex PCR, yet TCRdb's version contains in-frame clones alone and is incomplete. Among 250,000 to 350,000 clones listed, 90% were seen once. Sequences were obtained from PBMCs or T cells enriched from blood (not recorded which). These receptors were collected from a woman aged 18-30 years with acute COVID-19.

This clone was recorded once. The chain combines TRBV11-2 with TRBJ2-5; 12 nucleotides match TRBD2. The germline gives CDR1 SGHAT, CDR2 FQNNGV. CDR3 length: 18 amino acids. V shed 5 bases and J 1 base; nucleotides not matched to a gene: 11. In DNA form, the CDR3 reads TGTGCCAGCAGCGGGGCTAGCGGGAGGGCCGTAGGCCAAGAGACCCAGTACTTC. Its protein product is CASSGASGRAVGQETQYF.

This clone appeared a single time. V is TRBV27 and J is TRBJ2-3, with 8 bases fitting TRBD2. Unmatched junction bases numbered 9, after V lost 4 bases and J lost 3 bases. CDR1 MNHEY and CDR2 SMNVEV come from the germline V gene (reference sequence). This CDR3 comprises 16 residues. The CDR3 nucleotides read TGTGCCAGCAGTTCCTACCGAGCGGGGGAAACAGATACGCAGTATTTT. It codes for CASSSYRAGETDTQYF.

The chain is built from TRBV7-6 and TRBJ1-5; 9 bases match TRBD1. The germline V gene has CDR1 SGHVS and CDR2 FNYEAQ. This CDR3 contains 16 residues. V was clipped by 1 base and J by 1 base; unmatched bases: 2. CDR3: CASSLEQGASNQPQHF. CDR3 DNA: TGTGCCAGCAGCTTAGAACAGGGGGCAAGCAATCAGCCCCAGCATTTT.

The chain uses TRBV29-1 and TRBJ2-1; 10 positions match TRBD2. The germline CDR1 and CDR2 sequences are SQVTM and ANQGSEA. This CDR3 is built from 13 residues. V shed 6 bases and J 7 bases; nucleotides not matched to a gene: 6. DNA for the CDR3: TGCAGCGTGAGCGGGAGGGCGGGGAATGAGCAGTTCTTC. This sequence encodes CSVSGRAGNEQFF.

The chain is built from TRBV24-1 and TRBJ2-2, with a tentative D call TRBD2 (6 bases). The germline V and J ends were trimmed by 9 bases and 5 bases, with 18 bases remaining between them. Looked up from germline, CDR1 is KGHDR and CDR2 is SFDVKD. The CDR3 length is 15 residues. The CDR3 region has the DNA TGTGCCACCTCTCTGGGGGAGGACGCAACCGGGGAGCTGTTTTTT. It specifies CATSLGEDATGELFF.

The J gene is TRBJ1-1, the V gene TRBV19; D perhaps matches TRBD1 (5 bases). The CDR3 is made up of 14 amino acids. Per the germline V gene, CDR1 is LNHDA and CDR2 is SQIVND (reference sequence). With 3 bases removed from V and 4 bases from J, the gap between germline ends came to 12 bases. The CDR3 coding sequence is TGTGCCAGTAGTATGGGAACAGGCGGCACTGAAGCTTTCTTT. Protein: CASSMGTGGTEAFF.

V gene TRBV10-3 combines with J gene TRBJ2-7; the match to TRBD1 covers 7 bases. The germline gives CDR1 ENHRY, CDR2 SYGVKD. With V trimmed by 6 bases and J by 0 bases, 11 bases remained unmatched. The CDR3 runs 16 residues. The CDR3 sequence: CAIRGDPGQSSYEQYF. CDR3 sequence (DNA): TGTGCCATCAGGGGCGACCCGGGACAGAGCTCCTACGAGCAGTACTTC.

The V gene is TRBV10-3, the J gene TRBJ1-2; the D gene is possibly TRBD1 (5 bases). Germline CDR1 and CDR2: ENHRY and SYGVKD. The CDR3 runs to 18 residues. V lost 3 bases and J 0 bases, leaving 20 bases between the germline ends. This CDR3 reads CAISDLIGEILTNYGYTF. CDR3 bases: TGTGCCATCAGTGATCTTATAGGGGAAATCCTTACTAACTATGGCTACACCTTC.

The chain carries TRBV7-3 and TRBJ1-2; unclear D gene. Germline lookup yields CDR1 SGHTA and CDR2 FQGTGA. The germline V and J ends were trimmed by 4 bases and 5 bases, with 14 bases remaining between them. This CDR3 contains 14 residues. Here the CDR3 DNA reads TGTGCCAGCAGCTCCGCGGACTCTGGGTATGGCTACACCTTC. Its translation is CASSSADSGYGYTF. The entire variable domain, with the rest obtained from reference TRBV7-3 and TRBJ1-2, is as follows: GAGVSQTPSNKVTEKGKYVELRCDPISGHTALYWYRQSLGQGPEFLIYFQGTGAADDSGLPNDRFFAVRPEGSVSTLKIQRTERGDSAVYLCASSSADSGYGYTFGSGTRLTVV.